The clone carrying this TCR beta chain was counted a single time. Trimming removed 1 base at V and 1 base at J, with 17 bases between. Looked up from germline, CDR1 is SGHVS and CDR2 is FNYEAQ. The CDR3 runs 17 residues. TCRdb analysed the RT-PCR reads with MiXCR anew, one entry per CDR3 protein. Of about 620,000 distinct CDR3 sequences in the sample, about 11% are singletons; the top ten hold approximately 10%. This record comes from a study of response to subunit inactivated influenza vaccine. The same data also contributed to another study, on T cells expressing NK-cell markers. That paper adds: Production of TCR beta cDNA relied on 5'RACE template switching with UMIs. An anti-gamma-delta TCR antibody restricted sorting to alpha-beta TCR T cells in several experiments.

The material sequenced was PBMCs from blood, taken on the day of vaccination. This sequence joins TRBV7-6 and TRBJ2-7; no reliable D call. This sequence was found in a man in his forties or fifties who received an inactivated influenza vaccine. The CDR3 coding sequence is TGTGCCAGCAGCTTAGGCCGGACCCGGACCGGATCCTACGAGCAGTACTTC. Its protein is CASSLGRTRTGSYEQYF.